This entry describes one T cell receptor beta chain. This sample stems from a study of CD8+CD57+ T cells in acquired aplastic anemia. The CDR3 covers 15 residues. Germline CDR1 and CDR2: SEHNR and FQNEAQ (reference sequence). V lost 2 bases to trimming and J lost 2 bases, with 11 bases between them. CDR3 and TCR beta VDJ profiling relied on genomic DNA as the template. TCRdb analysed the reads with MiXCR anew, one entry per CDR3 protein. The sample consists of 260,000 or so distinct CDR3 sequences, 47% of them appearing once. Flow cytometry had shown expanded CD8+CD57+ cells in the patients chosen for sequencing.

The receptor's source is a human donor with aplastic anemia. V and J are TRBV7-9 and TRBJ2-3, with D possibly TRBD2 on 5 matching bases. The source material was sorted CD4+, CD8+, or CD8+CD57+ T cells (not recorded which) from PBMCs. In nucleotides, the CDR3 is TGTGCCAGCAGCTTAACGGAAGCGGACACAGATACGCAGTATTTT. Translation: CASSLTEADTDTQYF.